This T cell receptor (beta chain) derives from a study of identical twins. Trimming pared 2 bases from V and 2 bases from J, leaving 5 bases between. This CDR3 is 14 amino acids long. CDR1 SGHRS and CDR2 YFSETQ come from the germline V gene. Via MiXCR, TCRdb re-called the 5' RACE reads, giving one row per CDR3 protein. The profile covers approximately 680,000 distinct CDR3 sequences, with about 7.1% appearing a single time and around 1.6% taken by the ten largest. Everyone who donated was a healthy Caucasian. Overall study findings and caveats: Monozygotic twins shared more out-of-frame TCR alpha than recombination models predicted. Sequences that were beta out-of-frame showed weaker excess twin sharing.

This clonotype was counted at least ten times. Its antigen is currently unknown. The sample also formed part of further work on yellow fever vaccine responses in identical twins.

The sample comprised PBMCs. The rearrangement uses TRBV5-1 and TRBJ2-6; D is unresolved. The receptor was derived from a woman under 30 in good health. In nucleotides, the CDR3 is TGCGCCAGCAGCTTAGATCCTGGGGCCAACGTCCTGACTTTC. It is translated as CASSLDPGANVLTF.